Listed below are T cell receptor beta chains from one sample, sequenced in a study of blood T cell repertoires in COVID-19. Profiling relied on immunoSEQ multiplex PCR, and the TCRdb table lists in-frame clones only, not all of them. Here the sample spans about 200,000 clones, roughly 90% being singletons. Specimen: peripheral blood. The receptor source for this set is a man between 60 and 75 years old with COVID-19, enrolled during active disease. The CDR3 runs from the conserved cysteine through the conserved F or W. The D gene is left open where the match is weak. Size is stated for part of the rows, as once, few or many counts, or as a class when the clone is expanded.

-,TRBD2,TRBJ2-3,TRBV6-6,TGTGCCAAAGCGGGAGGCACAGATACGCAGTATTTT,CAKAGGTDTQYF
-,-,TRBJ1-5,TRBV7-2,TGTGCCAGCAGCCGGCAGGGGCATAGCAATCAGCCCCAGCATTTT,CASSRQGHSNQPQHF
-,TRBD1,TRBJ1-2,TRBV19,TGTGCCAGTAGTATTTCGAGACAGGGGGACTATGGCTACACCTTC,CASSISRQGDYGYTF
-,-,TRBJ2-7,TRBV2,TGTGCCAGCAGGCCGGGAGAGAGCACTAAGGAGCAGTACTTC,CASRPGESTKEQYF
few,-,TRBJ1-4,TRBV7-9,TGTGCCAGCAGCGGCGGGAACTTGGATAATGAAAAACTGTTTTTT,CASSGGNLDNEKLFF
-,TRBD2,TRBJ2-1,TRBV6-5,TGTGCCAGCAGGCCTAGCGGGAGCTATGAGCAGTTCTTC,CASRPSGSYEQFF
-,TRBD2,TRBJ2-3,TRBV3-1/TRBV3-2,TGTGCCAGCAGCCCTACTAGCGGGGGCCACACAGATACGCAGTATTTT,CASSPTSGGHTDTQYF
-,TRBD2,TRBJ2-1,TRBV5-1,TGCGCCAGCAGCTCGACTAGCGGGGGGGCCGAAGGGCAGTTCTTC,CASSSTSGGAEGQFF
-,TRBD1,TRBJ2-2,TRBV5-1,TGCGCCAGCAGCCTAGGACAGGGCTCGAACACCGGGGAGCTGTTTTTT,CASSLGQGSNTGELFF
-,TRBD2,TRBJ2-1,TRBV5-1,TGCGCCAGCAGACCGGAGGGACTAGCCGCCTACAATGAGCAGTTCTTC,CASRPEGLAAYNEQFF
-,TRBD2,TRBJ2-3,TRBV30,TGTGCCTGGAGTAGCGCGGGGGGATACACAGATACGCAGTATTTT,CAWSSAGGYTDTQYF
-,-,TRBJ1-5,TRBV4-3,TGCGCCAGCAGCCAATCCGTCAGTCAGCCCCAGCATTTT,CASSQSVSQPQHF
-,TRBD2,TRBJ2-4,TRBV25-1,TGTGCCAGCAGTGATAGCGGGACTAAGGCCAAAAACATTCAGTACTTC,CASSDSGTKAKNIQYF
-,TRBD2,TRBJ2-2,TRBV14,TGTGCCAGCAGCCGACTCCAAGGACTAGCGGGAGTTGTCACCGGGGAGCTGTTTTTT,CASSRLQGLAGVVTGELFF
-,-,TRBJ1-6,TRBV28,TGTGCCAGCAGTTTCCAGGGGAATTCACCCCTCCACTTT,CASSFQGNSPLHF
-,TRBD1,TRBJ2-7,TRBV13,TGTGCCAGCAGCCGCGAGACAGGGGATTCAGGGTACGAGCAGTACTTC,CASSRETGDSGYEQYF
-,TRBD1,TRBJ1-1,TRBV28,TGTGCCAGCAGTTTATCCTCGGGCAGGGGGCTCTTCACTGAAGCTTTCTTT,CASSLSSGRGLFTEAFF
-,-,TRBJ1-5,TRBV27,TGTGCCAGCAGTTTATATGGGGGGACTAGCAATCAGCCCCAGCATTTT,CASSLYGGTSNQPQHF
-,-,TRBJ2-2,TRBV27,TGTGCCAGCAGTTTCCCCGGGACCGGGGAGCTGTTTTTT,CASSFPGTGELFF
few,-,TRBJ2-1,TRBV14,TGTGCCAGCAGCCTTCTGACTCAATCGCCCCTCGAAGAGCAGTTCTTC,CASSLLTQSPLEEQFF
-,TRBD1,TRBJ1-4,TRBV18,TGTGCCAGCTCACCAGAGGGTCATTTGTTGGACAGGGTTTCCGAAAAACTGTTTTTT,CASSPEGHLLDRVSEKLFF
once,TRBD1,TRBJ1-1,TRBV6-5,TGTGCCAGCAGACCCGACAGGGGTCAGAACACTGAAGCTTTCTTT,CASRPDRGQNTEAFF
-,TRBD2,TRBJ2-3,TRBV7-2,TGTGCCAGCAGCATAGCGGGAGTTGTGACAGATACGCAGTATTTT,CASSIAGVVTDTQYF
-,TRBD1,TRBJ1-2,TRBV28,TGTGCCAGCAGCTCCGACAGGGGACGCGGCTACACCTTC,CASSSDRGRGYTF
once,TRBD2,TRBJ2-5,TRBV7-9,TGTGCCAGCAGCTTAGGCCTAGCGGGGGGGCCCCAAGAGACCCAGTACTTC,CASSLGLAGGPQETQYF
-,-,TRBJ2-7,TRBV11-2,TGTGCCAGCAGCTTAGTCTCCTCCTACGAGCAGTACTTC,CASSLVSSYEQYF
-,-,TRBJ2-4,TRBV19,TGTGCCAGTAGTATAGCCGGGTTAGGCAAAAACATTCAGTACTTC,CASSIAGLGKNIQYF
-,-,TRBJ2-3,TRBV5-1,TGCGCCAGCAGCTCTCAGACCATGAAGACAGTCTCAACGCAGTATTTT,CASSSQTMKTVSTQYF
-,-,TRBJ2-7,TRBV3-1/TRBV3-2,TGTGCCAGCAGCCACGGAGCCGAGCAGTACTTC,CASSHGAEQYF
-,TRBD1,TRBJ1-5,TRBV14,TGTGATTTTGGGGCAGGGGGTCAGGCGGGGCTTCAGCCCCAGCATTTT,CDFGAGGQAGLQPQHF
-,TRBD2,TRBJ2-1,TRBV3-1/TRBV3-2,TGTGCCAGCAGCCTCGGACTAGCGGGAGGTGGGTATGAGCAGTTCTTC,CASSLGLAGGGYEQFF
-,TRBD1,TRBJ2-3,TRBV19,TGTGCCAGTAGTACTTTCACAGGGGGAGGCACAGATACGCAGTATTTT,CASSTFTGGGTDTQYF
-,-,TRBJ1-4,TRBV7-2,TGTGCCAGCAGCTTAGGGACACCGAAGGAAAAACTGTTTTTT,CASSLGTPKEKLFF
-,-,TRBJ2-6,TRBV5-1,TGCGCCAGCAGCTTGGCCGCGGGATCTGGGGCCAACGTCCTGACTTTC,CASSLAAGSGANVLTF
-,TRBD2,TRBJ2-1,TRBV18,TGTGCCAGCTCACCACGAAGCGGGGGCTCCTACAATGAGCAGTTCTTC,CASSPRSGGSYNEQFF
-,-,TRBJ1-1,TRBV10-3,TGTGCCATCAGCAGGCAAATGAACACTGAAGCTTTCTTT,CAISRQMNTEAFF
-,TRBD2,TRBJ2-1,TRBV19,TGTGCCAGTAGTCCCGGACTAGCGGGGGTTTCCTTCTACAATGAGCAGTTCTTC,CASSPGLAGVSFYNEQFF
-,TRBD1,TRBJ1-2,TRBV28,TGTGCCAGCAGTTCACGGGACAGGGTTTGGGGCTACACCTTC,CASSSRDRVWGYTF
-,TRBD1,TRBJ1-5,TRBV7-8,TGTGCCAGCAGCTTACGACAGGGGAATCAGCCCCAGCATTTT,CASSLRQGNQPQHF
-,TRBD1,TRBJ1-6,TRBV7-9,TGTGCCAGCAGCTCGACAGGGACGGCAAAGTCACCCCTCCACTTT,CASSSTGTAKSPLHF
-,TRBD1,TRBJ2-7,TRBV6-1,TGTGCCAGCAGCAACTTCGGGACAGGGAGCTACGAGCAGTACTTC,CASSNFGTGSYEQYF
-,TRBD1,TRBJ2-2,TRBV11-2,TGTGCCAGCAGCATACAGGGGAGCGTTTACACCGGGGAGCTGTTTTTT,CASSIQGSVYTGELFF